Below, 30 T cell receptor beta chains from the same sample are listed, as sequenced in a study of CD8 T cells in Susac syndrome (dated by TCRdb to the late 2010s). Receptor libraries were prepared by the immunoSEQ multiplex PCR assay. RNA was extracted with the RNeasy kit and 0.5 to 1 ug was reverse transcribed using random hexamers. TCRdb itself trimmed the public reads at Q25 with fastp, ran MiXCR and retained productive beta chains. Every entry covers one CDR3 protein and lists the most common genes and DNA from its rows. This sample holds 330,000 or so distinct CDR3 sequences; around 85% were observed only once. The ten largest clones take up 0.21% of the sample. Sequencing was performed on CD8+ T cells from PBMCs. All receptors come from a human donor with multiple sclerosis.

The CDR3 here is CASSLEDGGSYEQYF. DNA of the CDR3: TGTGCCAGCAGCTTAGAGGACGGGGGGTCCTACGAGCAGTACTTC. The rearrangement uses TRBV7-2 and TRBJ2-7; 7 bases fit TRBD2. The CDR3 is 15 amino acids. With 1 base clipped from V and 1 base from J, the junction kept 4 bases outside the gene matches. Germline CDR1 SGHTA, CDR2 FQGNSA. The variable domain in full, completed from reference TRBV7-2 and TRBJ2-7, reads GAGVSQSPSNKVTEKGKDVELRCDPISGHTALYWYRQSLGQGLEFLIYFQGNSAPDKSGLPSDRFSAERTGGSVSTLTIQRTQQEDSAVYLCASSLEDGGSYEQYFGPGTRLTVT.

The rearrangement links TRBV24-1 to TRBJ1-5; D call uncertain. Germline CDR1 KGHDR, CDR2 SFDVKD. The CDR3 extends over 13 amino acids. Trimming stripped 5 bases from V and 6 bases from J, with 10 bases between. In nucleotides, the CDR3 is TGTGCCACCAGTGTGGATGAATTTCAGCCCCAGCATTTT. Its protein is CATSVDEFQPQHF.

V is TRBV3-1 and J is TRBJ1-3, with D possibly TRBD1 on 5 matching bases. Germline V gives CDR1 LGHDT, CDR2 YNNKEL (reference sequence). V gave up 1 base and J gave up 8 bases, with 15 bases separating them. CDR3 length: 15 residues. CDR3 loop: CASSQGKGRLDTIYF. DNA of the CDR3: TGTGCCAGCAGCCAAGGGAAGGGGCGATTAGACACCATATATTTT.

This sequence joins TRBV28 and TRBJ2-2; TRBD2 matches 8 bases. Germline trimming cut 5 bases from V and 0 bases from J; bases unmatched to any gene: 11. The germline gives CDR1 MDHEN, CDR2 SYDVKM. The CDR3 runs 18 residues. The CDR3 spells CASSPPGAGGPNTGELFF. The CDR3 DNA is TGTGCCAGCAGTCCTCCCGGGGCGGGAGGCCCGAACACCGGGGAGCTGTTTTTT.

The J gene is TRBJ2-2, the V gene TRBV11-2, with D possibly being TRBD2 (5 bases). The CDR3 contains 16 residues. CDR1 SGHAT and CDR2 FQNNGV come from the germline V gene. V was shortened by 1 base and J by 2 bases, with 11 bases between the two germline ends. CDR3 protein: CASSLVSSSNTGELFF. The CDR3, as DNA: TGTGCCAGCAGCTTAGTTTCTAGCAGCAACACCGGGGAGCTGTTTTTT.

The genes are TRBV16 and TRBJ2-7; the match to TRBD2 covers 8 bases. Losses at the gene ends were 4 bases for V and 3 bases for J; bases not matched to a gene: 5. Germline V CDR1 and CDR2: KGHSY, FQNENV. The CDR3 totals 14 residues. In nucleotides, the CDR3 is TGTGCCAGCAGCCCTACTAGCGGACTCTACGAGCAGTACTTC. Encoded protein: CASSPTSGLYEQYF.

CDR3 in amino acids: CASSLEAGGGYIQYF. CDR3 DNA: TGTGCCAGCAGCTTAGAGGCGGGAGGGGGATACATTCAGTACTTC. This chain uses TRBV7-9 with TRBJ2-4; TRBD2 agrees at 9 bases. J was trimmed by 8 bases and V by 1 base; bases with no gene match: 6. The CDR3 covers 15 residues. The germline gives CDR1 SEHNR, CDR2 FQNEAQ (reference sequence).

V is TRBV20-1 and J is TRBJ2-4; no clear D gene. V lost 2 bases, J lost 0 bases, and 11 bases lay in between. CDR3 size: 15 residues. Germline CDR1 is DFQATT and CDR2 is SNEGSKA (reference sequence). The CDR3: CSARPNALAKNIQYF. DNA for the CDR3: TGCAGTGCTAGACCCAACGCTCTAGCCAAAAACATTCAGTACTTC.

The rearrangement uses TRBV5-6 and TRBJ2-5, with D unresolved. The germline gives CDR1 SGHDT, CDR2 YYEEEE. With 0 bases removed from V and 0 bases from J, the gap between germline ends came to 6 bases. The CDR3 is 14 residues long. In nucleotides, the CDR3 is TGTGCCAGCAGCTTGGCCGCCTACCAAGAGACCCAGTACTTC. Translating gives CASSLAAYQETQYF.

This clonotype has only one observation. V gene TRBV19 combines with J gene TRBJ2-7; D not certain. This CDR3 region has 14 residues. CDR1 and CDR2 (germline): LNHDA, SQIVND (reference sequence). V was pared by 2 bases and J by 3 bases, with 11 bases between. CDR3 nucleotide sequence: TGTGCCAGTAGTATAACCTACCCAGACTACGAGCAGTACTTC. This translates into CASSITYPDYEQYF.

V usage is TRBV7-9 and J usage is TRBJ1-2, with a weak D call TRBD1 (5 bases). CDR3 length equals 14 residues. V dropped 3 bases and J dropped 8 bases, with 16 bases sitting between them. Germline V CDR1 and CDR2: SEHNR, FQNEAQ (reference sequence). CDR3 in DNA: TGTGCCAGCAGCTTCGACGACCATAGGGACGGCTACACCTTC. Amino acid sequence: CASSFDDHRDGYTF.

The CDR3 spells CASSEGLARPGLDTQYF. CDR3 DNA: TGTGCCAGCAGTGAGGGACTAGCGAGGCCGGGGCTAGATACGCAGTATTTT. This chain joins TRBV2 and TRBJ2-3; 10 nucleotides agree with TRBD2. The CDR3 covers 17 residues. Per germline, CDR1 SNHLY and CDR2 FYNNEI. V shed 3 bases, J shed 5 bases, and the junction held 11 bases outside the gene matches.

The rearrangement uses TRBV7-9 and TRBJ2-1; no clear D. V gave up 3 bases and J gave up 2 bases, with 11 bases separating them. The length of the CDR3 is 15 residues. CDR1 SEHNR and CDR2 FQNEAQ come from the germline V gene (reference sequence). CDR3 loop: CASSLILPTYNEQFF. The CDR3 DNA follows: TGTGCCAGCAGCTTGATCCTGCCGACCTACAATGAGCAGTTCTTC.

The chain joins TRBV4-2 to TRBJ2-7, with D tentatively TRBD2 (5 bases). CDR3 length: 18 amino acids. Germline assignment: CDR1 LGHNA and CDR2 YNFKEQ. V lost 1 base to trimming and J lost 4 bases, with 23 bases between them. The CDR3 DNA is TGTGCCAGCAGCCAAGCTCCCAGGACCGTACTAGGCGAATACGAGCAGTACTTC. Amino acid sequence: CASSQAPRTVLGEYEQYF.

This chain joins TRBV9 and TRBJ2-6, with D perhaps TRBD2 (5 bases). There are 18 residues in the CDR3. The germline V gene has CDR1 SGDLS and CDR2 YYNGEE. Trimming left V 0 bases short and J 1 base short, with 14 bases between. The CDR3, as DNA: TGTGCCAGCAGCGTAGGTCCGACCGGGAATTCTGGGGCCAACGTCCTGACTTTC. Protein: CASSVGPTGNSGANVLTF.

The chain links TRBV9 to TRBJ1-1; 7 bases agree with TRBD1. V lost 0 bases and J lost 9; bases outside the gene matches: 5. The germline V gene has CDR1 SGDLS and CDR2 YYNGEE. The CDR3 is 13 amino acids. The CDR3 sequence: CASSVDEGAQAFF. Written as DNA, the CDR3 is TGTGCCAGCAGCGTAGATGAGGGGGCACAAGCTTTCTTT.

The chain employs TRBV4-3 and TRBJ1-4; tentatively, D is TRBD1 (5 bases). Trimming cost V 4 bases and J 8 bases, with 29 bases left between them. The CDR3 is 19 amino acids. Germline V lookup: CDR1 LGHNA, CDR2 YSLEER. CDR3 protein: CASSRRSGREWWSAEKLFF. CDR3 bases: TGCGCCAGCAGCCGACGGAGCGGCAGGGAGTGGTGGTCTGCGGAAAAACTGTTTTTT.

The chain links TRBV10-3 to TRBJ2-3; 10 bases map to TRBD2. The germline CDR1 and CDR2 sequences are ENHRY and SYGVKD. Trimming cost V 6 bases and J 0 bases; bases outside gene matches: 3. This CDR3 contains 15 residues. The CDR3 protein is CAISSSGRSTDTQYF. For the CDR3, the DNA is TGTGCCATCAGCTCTAGCGGGAGAAGCACAGATACGCAGTATTTT.

This sequence joins TRBV20-1 and TRBJ2-7; D is uncertain. The germline CDR1 and CDR2 sequences are DFQATT and SNEGSKA (reference sequence). The V gene lost 1 base and the J gene lost 4 bases, with 17 bases spanning the gap. The CDR3 covers 15 residues. The CDR3 region is CSARAATFLLYEQYF. DNA of the CDR3: TGCAGTGCTAGAGCTGCTACCTTCCTTTTATACGAGCAGTACTTC.

V usage is TRBV27 and J usage is TRBJ1-2; 7 nucleotides agree with TRBD1. CDR3 length: 15 residues. CDR1 is MNHEY and CDR2 is SMNVEV in the germline V gene (reference sequence). V was clipped by 3 bases and J by 2 bases; unmatched bases: 6. The CDR3 region has the DNA TGTGCCAGCAGTTTCGGGCCACAGGGGAACTATGGCTACACCTTC. Its protein is CASSFGPQGNYGYTF.

V is TRBV4-3 and J is TRBJ1-5; a weak D match, TRBD1 (5 bases). Germline CDR1 reads LGHNA; CDR2 reads YSLEER. V gave up 0 bases and J gave up 6 bases, with 15 bases separating them. The CDR3 is made up of 16 amino acids. The CDR3 nucleotides are TGCGCCAGCAGCCAAGATCGGCAGGGAGTGTTTCAGCCCCAGCATTTT. It encodes CASSQDRQGVFQPQHF.

The rearrangement links TRBV9 to TRBJ2-3, with D hard to call. Per the germline V gene, CDR1 is SGDLS and CDR2 is YYNGEE. V lost 3 bases and J 3 bases, leaving 8 bases between the germline ends. There are 13 residues in the CDR3. CDR3 loop: CASSAIRTDTQYF. The CDR3 nucleotides are TGTGCCAGCAGCGCGATACGGACAGATACGCAGTATTTT. The whole variable domain, remainder taken from reference TRBV9 and TRBJ2-3, is DSGVTQTPKHLITATGQRVTLRCSPRSGDLSVYWYQQSLDQGLQFLIQYYNGEERAKGNILERFSAQQFPDLHSELNLSSLELGDSALYFCASSAIRTDTQYFGPGTRLTVL.

This clonotype has a single count. The chain combines TRBV27 with TRBJ2-1; 10 nucleotides match TRBD2. Germline V gene lookup returns CDR1 MNHEY and CDR2 SMNVEV (reference sequence). Germline trimming cut 4 bases from V and 8 bases from J; bases unmatched to any gene: 8. The CDR3 is made up of 15 amino acids. The CDR3 protein is CASSWGLAGVHEQFF. In DNA, the CDR3 is TGTGCCAGCAGTTGGGGTCTAGCGGGGGTCCATGAGCAGTTCTTC.

The rearrangement joins TRBV27 to TRBJ1-1, with D possibly matching TRBD1 (5 bases). Germline V lookup: CDR1 MNHEY, CDR2 SMNVEV (reference sequence). V shed 4 bases and J shed 6 bases, with 12 bases lying between them. This CDR3 has 13 residues. The CDR3 DNA is TGTGCCAGCAGTTCGTTAGGGGCGGCTGAAGCTTTCTTT. It codes for CASSSLGAAEAFF.

This CDR3 is CASSSLVGSYEQYF. CDR3 in DNA: TGTGCCAGCAGCTCCTTGGTGGGGAGCTACGAGCAGTACTTC. The V gene is TRBV7-2, the J gene TRBJ2-7; a weak D match, TRBD2 (5 bases). The CDR3 has 14 amino acids. V was shortened by 4 bases and J by 3 bases, with 13 bases between the two germline ends. Germline V gives CDR1 SGHTA, CDR2 FQGNSA.

This clonotype was observed once. J is TRBJ2-3 and V is TRBV7-3; TRBD2 matches 8 bases. CDR3 length equals 15 residues. Germline CDR1 and CDR2: SGHTA and FQGTGA. J was trimmed by 6 bases and V by 5 bases; bases with no gene match: 10. CDR3 loop: CASSPGVAGWDTQYF. Here the CDR3 DNA reads TGTGCCAGCAGCCCCGGGGTAGCGGGGTGGGATACGCAGTATTTT.

This clonotype is a singleton in its sample. The V and J genes are TRBV13 and TRBJ2-7, with D maybe TRBD1 (6 bases). Per the germline V gene, CDR1 is PRHDT and CDR2 is FYEKMQ (reference sequence). The CDR3 is 14 amino acids. Trimming took off 6 bases at V and 2 bases at J, with 14 bases between the two ends. CDR3 region: CASRAIGQPYEQYF. The CDR3 DNA follows: TGTGCCAGCAGGGCAATAGGACAGCCCTACGAGCAGTACTTC.

The J gene is TRBJ1-2, the V gene TRBV28; no reliable D call. CDR3 length equals 14 residues. V was trimmed by 4 bases and J by 4 bases, leaving 13 bases between them. The germline V gene encodes CDR1 MDHEN and CDR2 SYDVKM. DNA for the CDR3: TGTGCCAGCAGTTCATGGCCTTCCGGCTATGGCTACACCTTC. Translating gives CASSSWPSGYGYTF.

The genes are TRBV27 and TRBJ2-1, with a tentative D call TRBD2 (5 bases). With 4 bases removed from V and 0 bases from J, the gap between germline ends came to 10 bases. This CDR3 is built from 15 residues. CDR1 is MNHEY, CDR2 SMNVEV, per germline (reference sequence). CDR3 sequence: CASSSAESSYNEQFF. The CDR3 coding sequence is TGTGCCAGCAGTTCAGCGGAGAGCTCCTACAATGAGCAGTTCTTC.

The chain is built from TRBV12-3 or TRBV12-4 and TRBJ2-1; TRBD2 aligns across 8 bases. After removal of 3 bases from V and 3 bases from J, the junction contained 7 bases not matched to a gene. This CDR3 contains 16 residues. CDR3 protein: CASSLSGGRIYNEQFF. The CDR3 DNA reads TGTGCCAGCAGTTTGAGTGGCGGGAGGATCTACAATGAGCAGTTCTTC.